This T cell receptor (beta chain) was observed in a study of beta chain features in type 1 diabetes. Expressed TCRB transcripts were sequenced after all isolated RNA was converted to cDNA. Sequencing used immunoSEQ multiplex PCR; TCRdb keeps in-frame clones, though not all of them. The sample has about 640,000 clones, roughly an eighth seen once; the top ten hold roughly 0.12%. The V segment lost 3 bases and the J segment 7 bases; nucleotides outside the gene matches: 4. Germline values: CDR1 SGDLS, CDR2 YYNGEE. The CDR3 sequence is 13 residues long. General observations from the study: All four CD4+ subsets from Type 1 diabetes patients carried moderately but significantly shorter TCRB CDR3s.

Every donor had blood drawn once into heparin, roughly 100 mL on average. As concerns this clone: The antigen is unknown.

The clonotype comes from a man younger than 40 with type 1 diabetes. The chain has TRBV9 and TRBJ1-2, with TRBD1 matching over 9 bases. Sequenced: naive CD4+ T cells from blood. CDR3: CASSGTGGVGYTF. The CDR3 DNA is TGTGCCAGCAGCGGAACAGGGGGCGTTGGCTACACCTTC.